This T cell receptor (beta chain) originates from a study of cytomegalovirus exposure and HLA in healthy donors. Study results and limitations: A previous analysis found most TCR beta V segments productive roughly 87% or roughly 30% of the time. At a 0.05 false discovery rate, a later analysis found about 17,000 TCR beta sequences to be associated with HLA alleles. Later, an analysis showed that TCR beta chains associated with HLA were more clonally expanded than others that were equally common. The authors confirmed in vitro that three CMV-associated chains were specific for CMV antigens.

Germline V gene sequence: CDR1 SGHRS, CDR2 YFSETQ. This CDR3 contains 13 residues. V was trimmed by 0 bases and J by 3 bases, leaving 7 bases between them. In the PCR, 60 Vbeta and 13 Jbeta primers were used. Repertoires were generated with immunoSEQ multiplex PCR, while TCRdb's copy carries only in-frame clones and drops some. This repertoire shows about 130,000 clones, over 70% found once; its top ten account for about 2.6%. This clone was observed once. Its target is unknown. The gene calls are TRBV5-1 and TRBJ2-7; D is uncertain. This receptor was obtained from a woman aged 60-75 years in good health and CMV-seropositive. Sequencing was done on a sample of PBMCs. The CDR3 region has the DNA TGCGCCAGCAGCTTGGCGGTGAACTACGAGCAGTACTTC. Its translation is CASSLAVNYEQYF.